This T cell receptor (beta chain) came from a study of T cell responses to AZD1222 COVID-19 vaccine (dated by TCRdb to the early 2020s). Regarding the complete study: AZD1222 recipients given second doses at about 4 weeks or at about 12 weeks were pooled, since spike-specific TCR depth and breadth were not found to differ between the two schedules. A total of 233 trial participants underwent TCR sequencing, of whom around 210 had received two doses of AZD1222 and approximately 26 had received two doses of the MenACWY control vaccine. Trial participants were enrolled into age subgroups of 18-55, 56-69 and 70-plus years, which contained 148, 28 and 57 TCR-sequenced participants, respectively. Overall study outcomes, separate from this receptor: Most participants were white British and females outnumbered males, and the authors suggested that clonal diversity may have been underestimated. Because no day 14 peak-response samples were available, repertoires were characterized only after the peak T cell response. Only five or six AZD1222 recipients were SARS-CoV-2 seropositive at baseline, limiting conclusions about previously exposed vaccinees. In the small 56-69-year group, the increase in depth fell short of significance, most likely because of low power. After two AZD1222 doses, both the breadth and the depth of spike-specific TCRs were significantly higher than at day 0 and than in MenACWY recipients. The whole spike protein was spanned by vaccine-associated CD4 TCRs, and dominant responses were seen in regions 160-218 and 743-854. Nearly half of unique spike-specific TCRs reportedly recognized epitopes outside regions mutated in the B.1.351 and B.1.1.7 variants.

Germline trimming amounts to 4 bases on V and 4 bases on J, with 8 as the count of junction bases outside the gene matches. Reading from cysteine to phenylalanine, the CDR3 counts 18 amino acids. Kept here is only the CDR3 DNA, which spans 54 bases and is read in frame from base 1. CDR1 and CDR2 were assigned from the germline V gene as SGHTA and FQGNSA. This specimen's time point label, per the study, means: baseline before first vaccination. Vaccinee samples were obtained from the UK trials COV001 and COV002, which included a single-blind randomized controlled phase 2/3 trial of AZD1222 (ChAdOx1 nCoV-19) in healthy adults. For TCRbeta chain sequencing, PBMC samples from trial participants were taken at day 0 and at day 28 after the second dose. The CDR3 regions of human TCRbeta chains were analyzed by immunosequencing. Per the original workflow: Repertoire TCRs were matched against a reference library of SARS-CoV-2-specific TCRs generated with the MIRA antigen-specificity platform. Breadth was defined as the fraction of unique TCRs that were SARS-CoV-2-associated, and depth was defined as the fraction of total T cells that were SARS-CoV-2-associated. Each spike-specific TCR was assigned to its reactive spike region and to a CD4 or CD8 class using the MIRA data. Log10-transformed breadth and depth values were compared by one-way ANOVA with Sidak's multiple comparisons tests. Drawn from immuneACCESS, this table holds only the in-frame rearrangements with V and J called that TCRdb kept. Clones are partly lost; checked studies trace under half to an unresolved V gene and leave the rest unexplained. V, J and clone size reflect that table, while D and trimming were determined from the DNA. This sample lists fewer than 150,000 clones; 90% were detected once. The ten most abundant clones make up roughly 3.1% of the sample.

Notes on this clone: It lacks a known antigen. No base qualities exist here, and no much larger clone lies one base off it.

This TCR came from an adult in good health. The chain couples TRBV7-2 to TRBJ2-2; 14 bases in between match TRBD2. The source material was peripheral blood, sampled on day 0 of AZD1222 vaccination. The nucleotide sequence reads TGTGCCAGCAGCTCCCCTAGACTAGCGGGAGGGATCACCGGGGAGCTGTTTTTT. This translates into CASSSPRLAGGITGELFF.